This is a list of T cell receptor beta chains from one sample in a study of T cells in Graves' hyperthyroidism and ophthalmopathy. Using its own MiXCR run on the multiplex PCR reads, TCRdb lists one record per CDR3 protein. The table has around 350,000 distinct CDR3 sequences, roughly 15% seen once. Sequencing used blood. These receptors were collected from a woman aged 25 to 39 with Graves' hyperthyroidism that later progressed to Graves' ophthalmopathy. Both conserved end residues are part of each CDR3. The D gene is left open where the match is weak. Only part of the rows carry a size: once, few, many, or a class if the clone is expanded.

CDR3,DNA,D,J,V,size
CSVETSGQETQYF,TGCAGCGTTGAGACTAGCGGCCAAGAGACCCAGTACTTC,TRBD2,TRBJ2-5,TRBV29-1,many
CASSWGLATNEKLFF,TGCGCCAGCAGCTGGGGACTTGCAACTAATGAAAAACTGTTTTTT,.,TRBJ1-4,TRBV5-1,many
CATSLGIEQFF,TGTGCCACCAGCCTCGGTATAGAGCAGTTCTTC,.,TRBJ2-1,TRBV24-1,few
CASSVAGYNEQFF,TGTGCCAGCAGCGTGGCGGGTTACAATGAGCAGTTCTTC,.,TRBJ2-1,TRBV7-2,many
CASSQEGGGSGNTIYF,TGCGCCAGCAGCCAAGAAGGGGGGGGATCTGGAAACACCATATATTTT,.,TRBJ1-3,TRBV4-1,few
CASSLTGEFRAFF,TGCGCCAGCAGCTTGACAGGGGAGTTTCGGGCTTTCTTT,TRBD1,TRBJ1-1,TRBV5-1,.
CASSATDRSLNEKLFF,TGTGCCAGCAGCGCAACAGACAGAAGCCTAAATGAAAAACTGTTTTTT,.,TRBJ1-4,TRBV9,.
CSAYSGSSTDTQYF,TGCAGTGCTTATAGCGGGAGTAGCACAGATACGCAGTATTTT,TRBD2,TRBJ2-3,TRBV20-1,many
CASSHPGLAESGRTQYF,TGTGCCAGCAGCCACCCGGGACTAGCGGAGTCCGGCCGTACGCAGTATTTT,TRBD2,TRBJ2-3,TRBV7-2,.
CASSVVWGRVYEQYF,TGTGCCAGCAGCGTAGTTTGGGGGCGGGTCTACGAGCAGTACTTC,.,TRBJ2-7,TRBV9,few
CASTWGPRDTQYF,TGTGCCAGTACGTGGGGCCCCAGAGATACGCAGTATTTT,.,TRBJ2-3,TRBV19,few
CATSRERGLGNQPQHF,TGTGCCACCAGCAGAGAACGGGGGCTGGGCAATCAGCCCCAGCATTTT,.,TRBJ1-5,TRBV15,few
CASSQLAGTYNEQFF,TGTGCCAGCAGCCAACTAGCGGGAACCTACAATGAGCAGTTCTTC,TRBD2,TRBJ2-1,TRBV3-1,many
CASGRKAGQPQHF,TGTGCCAGTGGAAGGAAAGCAGGACAGCCCCAGCATTTT,.,TRBJ1-5,TRBV19,few